One sample yielded the 24 T cell receptor beta chains listed below, sequenced in a study of OX40 agonist ivuxolimab in advanced cancers. Library preparation employed the immunoSEQ multiplex PCR assay. Held by TCRdb, this immuneACCESS table contains in-frame sequences only and omits some clones. Under half of the omission traces to an unresolved V gene where checked; the cause of the rest is unknown. Across this sample there are tens of thousands of clones, with more than 60% seen only once. In total, the top ten clones hold approximately 14% of the sample. The source was CD4+ or CD8+ T cells sorted from blood, collected in a trial of the OX40 agonist ivuxolimab. The source of these receptors is an adult with an advanced solid tumor such as melanoma, head and neck, liver or kidney cancer.

The genes are TRBV27 and TRBJ2-7; D is ambiguous. Trimming shortened V by 2 bases and J by 0 bases, and 11 bases separated the two germline ends. The CDR3 is 15 amino acids. Germline values: CDR1 MNHEY, CDR2 SMNVEV (reference sequence). CDR3 sequence reads: CASSLMGMGSYEQYF. DNA of the CDR3: TGTGCCAGCAGTTTAATGGGTATGGGCTCCTACGAGCAGTACTTC.

V and J are TRBV27 and TRBJ1-4; D is perhaps TRBD1 (6 bases). There are 16 residues in the CDR3. With 7 bases removed from V and 5 bases from J, the gap between germline ends came to 20 bases. Germline V gene data show CDR1 as MNHEY and CDR2 as SMNVEV (reference sequence). The CDR3 loop reads CASTGREGGVNEKLFF. The CDR3 DNA reads as TGTGCCAGCACTGGCAGAGAGGGGGGAGTAAATGAAAAACTGTTTTTT.

This clone occurred once. This chain connects TRBV6-5 to TRBJ1-4; perhaps TRBD1 as D (5 bases). Trimming pared 3 bases from V and 7 bases from J, leaving 12 bases between. The CDR3 covers 14 residues. Germline values: CDR1 MNHEY, CDR2 SVGAGI. CDR3 coding DNA: TGTGCCAGCAGTTATGGGGCAGTGGGTGAAAAACTGTTTTTT. This translates into CASSYGAVGEKLFF.

This sequence joins TRBV7-2 and TRBJ2-3; TRBD2 might be the D (5 bases). The CDR3 length is 14 residues. The germline V gene encodes CDR1 SGHTA and CDR2 FQGNSA. Trimming stripped 4 bases from V and 4 bases from J, with 12 bases between. CDR3 residues: CASSSEVAPDTQYF. Written as DNA, the CDR3 is TGTGCCAGCAGCTCGGAGGTGGCCCCAGATACGCAGTATTTT.

This clone is a singleton in its sample. This rearrangement joins TRBV4-2 to TRBJ2-7; D gene unclear. Germline CDR1 and CDR2: LGHNA and YNFKEQ. Trimming removed 0 bases from V and 2 bases from J, with 5 bases in between. This CDR3 contains 13 residues. CDR3 nucleotides: TGTGCCAGCAGCCAAGATATAACCTACGAGCAGTACTTC. It codes for CASSQDITYEQYF.

The J gene is TRBJ2-7, the V gene TRBV13; a possible D gene is TRBD1 (6 bases). CDR3 length: 16 amino acids. V lost 6 bases to trimming and J lost 0 bases, with 18 bases between them. Germline CDR1 is PRHDT and CDR2 is FYEKMQ (reference sequence). CDR3 protein: CASSPSTGYLSYEQYF. The CDR3 DNA is TGTGCCAGCAGTCCCAGCACAGGGTACCTCTCCTACGAGCAGTACTTC.

The chain combines TRBV4-3 with TRBJ2-7; D remains unclear. The CDR3 loop spans 14 amino acids. Trimming left V 0 bases short and J 3 bases short, with 9 bases between. Germline V CDR1 and CDR2: LGHNA, YSLEER. The CDR3 DNA follows: TGCGCCAGCAGCCAAGATGGCCTTGGCTACGAGCAGTACTTC. It is translated as CASSQDGLGYEQYF.

The J gene is TRBJ2-3, the V gene TRBV7-2; D is undetermined. Germline-derived CDR1 and CDR2 are SGHTA and FQGNSA. V lost 4 bases, J lost 8 bases, and 16 bases lay in between. The CDR3 runs 14 residues. Here the CDR3 DNA reads TGTGCCAGCAGCTCCCCGCACCGAGAGAGTACGCAGTATTTT. It is translated as CASSSPHRESTQYF.

This clone was counted a few times. The chain carries TRBV9 and TRBJ2-1; D may be TRBD2 (6 bases). The CDR3 runs to 17 residues. V lost 4 bases and J lost 0, with 17 bases in between. CDR1 is SGDLS, CDR2 YYNGEE, per germline. CDR3 DNA sequence: TGTGCCAGCAGCCCCGGGAGCGGCTTTTCCTCCTACAATGAGCAGTTCTTC. It yields the protein CASSPGSGFSSYNEQFF.

The gene calls are TRBV18 and TRBJ2-7, with D perhaps being TRBD1 or TRBD2 (5 bases each). From germline, CDR1 is KGHSH and CDR2 LQKENI. V lost 0 bases and J 4 bases, leaving 10 bases between the germline ends. This CDR3 has 14 residues. CDR3 in amino acids: CASSPPLGEYEQYF. CDR3 DNA sequence: TGTGCCAGCTCACCACCGTTAGGGGAGTACGAGCAGTACTTC.

The chain combines TRBV4-1 with TRBJ1-1; D is undetermined. The CDR3 extends over 12 amino acids. CDR1 is MGHRA, CDR2 YSYEKL, per germline. V shed 4 bases and J shed 7 bases, with 10 bases lying between them. CDR3 loop: CASSPMQGEAFF. CDR3 DNA: TGCGCCAGCAGCCCCATGCAAGGTGAAGCTTTCTTT.

The V call is TRBV5-4, the J call TRBJ2-7; maybe TRBD1 (6 bases). The V gene's germline CDR1 is SGHNT and CDR2 YYREEE (reference sequence). This CDR3 is 13 amino acids long. The V gene lost 4 bases and the J gene lost 4 bases, with 12 bases spanning the gap. The DNA of the CDR3 is TGTGCCAGCAGCCGTACAGGGCTATACGAGCAGTACTTC. This encodes CASSRTGLYEQYF.

The chain combines TRBV30 with TRBJ1-2, with a tentative D call TRBD1 (5 bases). Looked up from germline, CDR1 is GTSNPN and CDR2 is SVGIG (reference sequence). The CDR3 sequence is 14 residues long. V was clipped by 0 bases and J by 3 bases, with 11 bases between them. The CDR3 nucleotides read TGTGCCTGGAGTGTGGTGAGGGGTTACTATGGCTACACCTTC. Protein: CAWSVVRGYYGYTF.

This clone was observed once. The chain carries TRBV2 and TRBJ1-6, with TRBD1 as a possible D gene (6 bases). The V end was cut by 2 bases, the J end by 7 bases, with 12 bases between. The CDR3 sequence is 15 residues long. Germline CDR1 SNHLY, CDR2 FYNNEI. This CDR3 reads CASSELWTANSPLHF. The CDR3 region has the DNA TGTGCCAGCAGTGAACTCTGGACAGCCAATTCACCCCTCCACTTT. The entire variable domain, with the rest obtained from reference TRBV2 and TRBJ1-6, is as follows: EPEVTQTPSHQVTQMGQEVILRCVPISNHLYFYWYRQILGQKVEFLVSFYNNEISEKSEIFDDQFSVERPDGSNFTLKIRSTKLEDSAMYFCASSELWTANSPLHFGNGTRLTVT.

This clone is labeled large. This chain links TRBV7-8 with TRBJ1-1, with TRBD1 as a possible D gene (5 bases). The CDR3 runs 15 residues. Germline loops: CDR1 SGHVS, CDR2 FQNEAQ. The V end was cut by 0 bases, the J end by 6 bases, with 14 bases between. The CDR3 bases are TGTGCCAGCAGCTTAGCGATCAGGGCTGACGCTGAAGCTTTCTTT. It is translated as CASSLAIRADAEAFF.

The V call is TRBV9, the J call TRBJ2-7; either TRBD1 or TRBD2 may fit D (5 bases each). The CDR3 runs to 14 residues. The germline V and J ends were trimmed by 4 bases and 4 bases, with 15 bases remaining between them. The V gene's germline CDR1 is SGDLS and CDR2 YYNGEE. CDR3 nucleotides: TGTGCCAGCAGCCCAACACGGGGCCCATACGAGCAGTACTTC. Translating it yields CASSPTRGPYEQYF.

The V and J genes are TRBV5-8 and TRBJ2-7; D is perhaps TRBD2 (6 bases). Trimming stripped 0 bases from V and 8 bases from J, with 9 bases between. Germline CDR1 reads SGHTS; CDR2 reads YDEGEE. CDR3 length: 12 residues. The CDR3 here is CASSLDGTQQYF. CDR3 sequence (DNA): TGTGCCAGCAGCTTGGATGGGACTCAGCAGTACTTC.

The rearrangement uses TRBV29-1 and TRBJ2-3; D ambiguous. The germline V gene has CDR1 SQVTM and CDR2 ANQGSEA. Trimming shortened V by 2 bases and J by 0 bases, and 15 bases separated the two germline ends. The CDR3 contains 16 residues. The CDR3 region is CSVEFPSTTSTDTQYF. The CDR3 DNA follows: TGCAGCGTTGAATTTCCGTCAACAACTAGCACAGATACGCAGTATTTT.

The chain joins TRBV7-6 to TRBJ2-7; 10 bases line up with TRBD1. V lost 5 bases, J lost 3 bases, and 25 bases stayed unmatched. CDR1 and CDR2 from the germline V gene are SGHVS and FNYEAQ. This CDR3 comprises 21 residues. This CDR3 reads CASSDLTFTGTGDHTNYEQYF. In DNA form, the CDR3 reads TGTGCCAGCAGCGACCTAACCTTTACCGGGACAGGGGATCATACTAACTACGAGCAGTACTTC.

The gene calls are TRBV10-3 and TRBJ2-3, with 9 bases matching TRBD1. This CDR3 has 15 amino acids. The J segment lost 3 bases and the V segment lost 2 bases, leaving 3 bases of the junction unmatched. The germline CDR1 and CDR2 sequences are ENHRY and SYGVKD. The CDR3: CAISEEGTGTDTQYF. CDR3 DNA: TGTGCCATCAGTGAGGAGGGGACAGGGACAGATACGCAGTATTTT.

J is TRBJ1-1 and V is TRBV21-1; the DNA was not compared with TRBD1, the D call given in the table. TRBV21-1 is annotated as a pseudogene. The CDR3 consists of 14 residues. The CDR3, as DNA: TGTGCCAGCATTTCCGGGACAGGGGGCACTGAAGCTTTCTTT. Residues: CASISGTGGTEAFF.

Concerning this clone itself: A read error may be the cause here, since a much bigger clone is one base away. This same CDR3 is encoded by further DNA sequences in the sample. The chain has TRBV9 and TRBJ2-2; D gene unclear. The CDR3 is made up of 14 amino acids. The germline V gene has CDR1 SGDLS and CDR2 YYNGEE. V was clipped by 0 bases and J by 3 bases, with 6 bases between them. The CDR3: CASSVDGYTGELFF. The CDR3 DNA is TGTGCCAGCAGCGTAGATGGGTACACCGGGGAGCTGTTTTTT.

Only one count was recorded for this clone. CDR3 in DNA: TGTGCCAGCAAACCGACAGGGGGGAGCTCCTACGAGCAGTACTTC. Its translation is CASKPTGGSSYEQYF. The V and J genes are TRBV6-1 and TRBJ2-7; 9 positions agree with TRBD1. The CDR3 is 15 amino acids. CDR1 is MNHNS, CDR2 SASEGT, per germline. V was clipped by 7 bases and J by 0 bases; unmatched bases: 7.

The V gene is TRBV4-3, the J gene TRBJ2-7; TRBD1 is a possible D gene (5 bases). CDR1 LGHNA and CDR2 YSLEER come from the germline V gene. This CDR3 has 16 residues. The V and J ends lost 0 bases and 0 bases respectively, with 12 bases between them. The chain's CDR3 is CASSQEVDMPSYEQYF. The CDR3 coding sequence is TGCGCCAGCAGCCAAGAGGTGGACATGCCCTCCTACGAGCAGTACTTC.